This T cell receptor (beta chain) was profiled in a study of graft-versus-host responses after intestinal transplantation. Across the study: Recipients had multivisceral, liver-intestinal, or isolated intestinal transplants. All of the recipients had induction that used anti-thymocyte globulin, then tacrolimus and steroids for roughly three years. General study points: Peak levels of circulating GvH clones tracked with early post-transplant HvG declines. Allografts from individuals with graft-donor T cell macrochimerism displayed high graft-versus-host to host-versus-graft clonal ratios.

With respect to this clone: The target antigen is unknown.

The repertoire was sequenced with immunoSEQ multiplex PCR; TCRdb's copy has only in-frame clones and lacks some. The sample holds 40,000 or so clones; over 85% are singletons and the top ten take approximately 0.71%. The CDR3 length is 15 residues. In germline, CDR1 is MDHEN, CDR2 SYDVKM. With V trimmed by 9 bases and J by 4 bases, 11 bases remained unmatched. The input for sequencing was PBMCs, taken 16 days after intestinal transplant. The origin of this receptor is a human patient who received an intestinal transplant, so some T cells may come from the graft donor. This chain connects TRBV28 to TRBJ2-5; 10 nucleotides align to TRBD1. As DNA, the CDR3 is TGTGCCAGTGAGGGACAGGGGTTGTCGCGAGAGACCCAGTACTTC. The encoded protein is CASEGQGLSRETQYF. Variable domain in full (rest from reference TRBV28 and TRBJ2-5): DVKVTQSSRYLVKRTGEKVFLECVQDMDHENMFWYRQDPGLGLRLIYFSYDVKMKEKGDIPEGYSVSREKKERFSLILESASTNQTSMYLCASEGQGLSRETQYFGPGTRLLVL.